A selection of T cell receptor beta chains follows, all from one sample in a study of shared clonotypes between healthy human individuals. Sequencing used immunoSEQ multiplex PCR; TCRdb keeps in-frame clones, though not all of them. In the table there are some 1,900,000 clones, approximately 94% of which are singletons. Source material: naive CD8+ T cells sorted from blood. All receptors come from a man aged 18 to 30 in good health. Both conserved end residues are part of each CDR3. Each record gives: J gene, clone size, D gene, V gene, CDR3 DNA, CDR3 protein. A D gene is named only where the DNA matches it firmly. For some rows the clone size is stated as once, few or many, or as a class when expanded; others skip it.

TRBJ1-2 | . | . | TRBV6-1 | TGTGCCAGCAGTGAAGCCCTGGGGGGGTTGGCCCTGGGGGTCTATGGCTACACCTTC | CASSEALGGLALGVYGYTF
TRBJ2-7 | . | TRBD1 | TRBV7-9 | TGTGCCAGCAGCCCTTGGACAGGTAGCTACGAGCAGTACTTC | CASSPWTGSYEQYF
TRBJ2-7 | . | . | TRBV11-2 | TGTGCCAGCAGCCCAGACGTGCCTAACGAGCAGTACTTC | CASSPDVPNEQYF
TRBJ2-2 | . | . | TRBV7-9 | TGTGCCAGCAGCCCTCGGACGGACCTTATGAACACCGGGGAGCTGTTTTTT | CASSPRTDLMNTGELFF
TRBJ2-5 | . | TRBD2 | TRBV9 | TGTGCCAGCGGGGCGGGGGAGGCAGAGACCCAGTACTTC | CASGAGEAETQYF
TRBJ2-5 | . | TRBD1 | TRBV7-7 | TGTGCTAGCAGCTTGGACAGGCAAGAGACCCAGTACTTC | CASSLDRQETQYF
TRBJ1-5 | . | . | TRBV4-1 | TGCGCCAGCAGCCAAGATAGTAGGGATGAGCAGCCCCAGCATTTT | CASSQDSRDEQPQHF
TRBJ2-5 | . | . | TRBV28 | TGTGCCAGCAGTCATATGACAGGGAGGGAGACCCAGTACTTC | CASSHMTGRETQYF
TRBJ1-1 | . | . | TRBV28 | TGTGCCAGCAGTTTCAGGATGGACACTGAAGCTTTCTTT | CASSFRMDTEAFF
TRBJ2-5 | . | . | TRBV5-4 | TGTGCCAGCAGCTTGCGTCCAGGGGAAAGTGGAGAGACCCAGTACTTC | CASSLRPGESGETQYF
TRBJ1-3 | . | . | TRBV9 | TGTGCCAGCAGCGTGGACACCGGGACATATGGAAACACCATATATTTT | CASSVDTGTYGNTIYF
TRBJ2-7 | once | . | TRBV27 | TGTGCCAGCAGTTTCACAGCCCTCTACGAGCAGTACTTC | CASSFTALYEQYF
TRBJ2-7 | . | . | TRBV15 | TGTGCCACCAGCAATATCGGGGGGCACTACGAGCAGTACTTC | CATSNIGGHYEQYF
TRBJ1-3 | . | . | TRBV30 | TGTGCCTGGAGTGACGGGATCTCTGGAAACACCATATATTTT | CAWSDGISGNTIYF
TRBJ1-6 | once | . | TRBV14 | TGTGCCAGCAGCCAAGGTACAGGGCCGCTAGTTTCACCCCTCCACTTT | CASSQGTGPLVSPLHF
TRBJ2-7 | few | . | TRBV30 | TGTGCCTGGAGTGTGGGGCCCAGCTTGACCTACGAGCAGTACTTC | CAWSVGPSLTYEQYF
TRBJ2-5 | . | TRBD2 | TRBV28 | TGTGCCAGCAGTGGAAGCGGGGTTTCCTTCCCTAAGACCCAGTACTTC | CASSGSGVSFPKTQYF
TRBJ2-1 | . | . | TRBV4-1 | TGCGCCAGCAGCCAAGATGGGGTCCTGGGAGTCGGTGAGCAGTTCTTC | CASSQDGVLGVGEQFF
TRBJ2-2 | . | . | TRBV28 | TGTGCCAGCAGTCCTGATCCCGGCACGGGCGCGCTGTTTTTT | CASSPDPGTGALFF
TRBJ1-1 | . | . | TRBV4-3 | TGCGCCAGCAGCCATGGTGGCAGGGTGGGGACTGAAGCTTTCTTT | CASSHGGRVGTEAFF
TRBJ2-3 | . | . | TRBV2 | TGTGCCAGCAGTGAAGCGACGTGGTTGGGCGATACGCAGTATTTT | CASSEATWLGDTQYF
TRBJ2-1 | . | . | TRBV29-1 | TGCAGCGTTGAAGATTCGACTAATGAGCAGTTCTTC | CSVEDSTNEQFF
TRBJ2-5 | . | . | TRBV11-2 | TGTGCCAGCAGCTTAGGTGGTCTTATGGAGACCCAGTACTTC | CASSLGGLMETQYF
TRBJ2-7 | . | . | TRBV11-2 | TGTGCCAGCAGCTTTAGTTTCGGGCTAGCGAATTCCTACGAGCAGTACTTC | CASSFSFGLANSYEQYF
TRBJ1-2 | . | . | TRBV2 | TGTGCCAGCAGTAAATTCGAAGGCTACACCTTC | CASSKFEGYTF
TRBJ2-1 | . | TRBD2 | TRBV27 | TGTGCCAGCAGTTTCGGCGGGAGCTCCTACAATGAGCAGTTCTTC | CASSFGGSSYNEQFF
TRBJ1-6 | . | TRBD1 | TRBV9 | TGTGCCAGCAGCCCCGGGACAGGGGGAAATTCACCCCTCCACTTT | CASSPGTGGNSPLHF
TRBJ2-7 | . | TRBD1 | TRBV11-2 | TGTGCCAGCAGCTTGGGACAGGGCGCCTACGAGCAGTACTTC | CASSLGQGAYEQYF
TRBJ2-7 | . | TRBD1 | TRBV2 | TGTGCCAGCAGTGAGTGGACAGGGGGCGACGAGCAGTACTTC | CASSEWTGGDEQYF
TRBJ1-1 | . | . | TRBV27 | TGTGCCAGCCATACGCCGGTGGGAAATCCCCCTGAAGCTTTCTTT | CASHTPVGNPPEAFF
TRBJ1-6 | . | . | TRBV23-1 | TGCGCCAGCAGTCAATCTTCAGGGGAGGATTCACCCCTCCACTTT | CASSQSSGEDSPLHF
TRBJ2-2 | . | . | TRBV13 | TGTGCCAGCAGCTTAGTCCGAAACACCGGGGAGCTGTTTTTT | CASSLVRNTGELFF
TRBJ2-5 | . | TRBD1 | TRBV10-2 | TGCGCCAGCAGTGACCCAGGGGGTGAGGAGACCCAGTACTTC | CASSDPGGEETQYF
TRBJ1-1 | . | . | TRBV6-4 | TGTGCCAGCAGTGACTCGTTGAACTCTGAAGCTTTCTTT | CASSDSLNSEAFF
TRBJ1-5 | . | . | TRBV7-8 | TGTGCCAGCAGCTCCGGGGGCCAGAGTAATCAGCCCCAGCATTTT | CASSSGGQSNQPQHF
TRBJ2-7 | . | . | TRBV30 | TGTGCCTGGAGTCCCCAGGGTGAAGGATCCTACGAGCAGTACTTC | CAWSPQGEGSYEQYF
TRBJ2-5 | . | TRBD2 | TRBV9 | TGTGCCAGCAGCCCCGGAGGAAGCGGGACCCAAGAGACCCAGTACTTC | CASSPGGSGTQETQYF
TRBJ2-7 | once | TRBD2 | TRBV11-2 | TGTGCCAGCAGCTCACCCGGGACTAAAGCCTACGAGCAGTACTTC | CASSSPGTKAYEQYF
TRBJ2-2 | . | TRBD2 | TRBV7-9 | TGTGCCAGCAGCTTAGCGCGAGGGACTAGCGGCACGAACACCGGGGAGCTGTTTTTT | CASSLARGTSGTNTGELFF
TRBJ2-7 | once | . | TRBV7-9 | TGTGCCAGCAGCTTAGCTATTCCCCTTTTAGAACATAGGAACGAGCAGTACTTC | CASSLAIPLLEHRNEQYF